The 24 T cell receptor beta chains listed next were all sequenced from one sample in a study of post-analysis software for immune sequencing data. Study-wide results and caveats: Comparison of patients with controls showed a handful of TRBV segments more frequent in patients, TRBV5-6, TRBV5-1 and TRBV20-1 among them.

Their antigens are not known. The TCR beta cDNA libraries contained unique molecular identifiers. TCRdb independently ran MiXCR on the PCR reads; one entry per CDR3 protein. The sample includes about 540,000 distinct CDR3 sequences, under 40% seen only once; the top ten take around 6%. The sequenced sample was blood. The receptors derive from a girl aged 2-17 years with multiple sclerosis.

The chain is built from TRBV6-6 and TRBJ1-3; TRBD1 is a possible D gene (6 bases). Germline loops: CDR1 MNHNY, CDR2 SVGAGI (reference sequence). CDR3 size: 15 residues. Deletions cut 2 bases from V and 2 bases from J, with 10 bases between. CDR3 in amino acids: CASSYLGGTGNTIYF. The CDR3 DNA reads TGTGCCAGCAGTTACCTAGGGGGGACTGGAAACACCATATATTTT.

This clonotype was seen a handful of times. This sequence joins TRBV25-1 and TRBJ2-7; 8 nucleotides match TRBD1. CDR1 and CDR2 from the germline V gene are MGHDK and SYGVNS. V lost 2 bases to trimming and J lost 4 bases; unmatched junction nucleotides: 16. This CDR3 is built from 18 residues. CDR3 protein: CASSEPSGTGLNNYEQYF. The CDR3 bases are TGTGCCAGCAGTGAACCCTCCGGGACAGGACTTAATAATTACGAGCAGTACTTC.

In DNA, the CDR3 is TGTGCCAGCAGTTGGGGTAGTAGCAATCAGCCCCAGCATTTT. Translating it yields CASSWGSSNQPQHF. The chain carries TRBV6-6 and TRBJ1-5; no firm D call. The V and J ends lost 4 bases and 0 bases respectively, with 7 bases between them. The CDR3 extends over 14 amino acids. Germline-derived CDR1 and CDR2 are MNHNY and SVGAGI (reference sequence).

The CDR3 nucleotides read TGTGCCAGCAGCCTTAGAGGCCACGCAGCGATTGAGACCCAGTACTTC. Protein product: CASSLRGHAAIETQYF. This rearrangement joins TRBV7-9 to TRBJ2-7; no definite D call. The J call may be incorrect, as the DNA end agrees better with TRBJ2-5. Germline V gives CDR1 SEHNR, CDR2 FQNEAQ (reference sequence). This CDR3 spans 16 amino acids.

The chain carries TRBV20-1 and TRBJ2-7, with 16 bases lining up with TRBD2. Germline V gene sequence: CDR1 DFQATT, CDR2 SNEGSKA (reference sequence). Germline trimming cut 0 bases from V and 4 bases from J; bases unmatched to any gene: 6. This CDR3 is 17 amino acids long. CDR3 region: CSAREGTSGGGLYEQYF. The CDR3 region has the DNA TGCAGTGCTAGAGAAGGGACTAGCGGGGGGGGCCTTTACGAGCAGTACTTC.

In its sample, this clonotype was seen a few times. V is TRBV6-1 and J is TRBJ2-7, with unresolved D. Looked up from germline, CDR1 is MNHNS and CDR2 is SASEGT. V was trimmed by 4 bases and J by 3 bases, leaving 10 bases between them. The CDR3 is 13 residues long. CDR3 bases: TGTGCCAGCAGTGCCCCCCCGGGCTACGAGCAGTACTTC. Translating it yields CASSAPPGYEQYF.

For this clonotype: A junction end diverges from the germline sequence, so it may reflect a read error. This CDR3 is CASNQGQMAFLGYEQYF. CDR3 bases: TGCGCCAGCAACCAAGGGCAAATGGCTTTCTTGGGCTACGAGCAGTACTTC. The V call is TRBV4-1, the J call TRBJ2-7; the D is unclear. The germline CDR1 and CDR2 sequences are MGHRA and YSYEKL. The CDR3 sequence is 17 residues long.

This clonotype was counted only a few times. This chain joins TRBV20-1 and TRBJ1-2; possibly TRBD1 for D (5 bases). The CDR3 is 13 residues long. Trimming left V 5 bases short and J 5 bases short, with 15 bases between. Per germline, CDR1 DFQATT and CDR2 SNEGSKA (reference sequence). The CDR3 is CSAGGVEGYGYTF. CDR3 DNA sequence: TGCAGTGCTGGAGGGGTCGAGGGATATGGCTACACCTTC.

The gene calls are TRBV20-1 and TRBJ2-7; 7 nucleotides align to TRBD1. Germline trimming cut 1 base from V and 7 bases from J; bases unmatched to any gene: 7. CDR1 and CDR2 (germline): DFQATT, SNEGSKA (reference sequence). The CDR3 has 13 residues. CDR3 bases: TGCAGTGCTAGAGCCGAGGGGGCGAGAGAGCAGTACTTC. Translating it yields CSARAEGAREQYF.

V and J are TRBV12-3 or TRBV12-4 and TRBJ1-1; the D gene is possibly TRBD1 (5 bases). The CDR3 has 12 amino acids. The V gene lost 7 bases and the J gene lost 10 bases, with 16 bases spanning the gap. Here the CDR3 DNA reads TGTGCCAGCACGCCGGGGCCAATGGGAGCTTTCTTT. Translating it yields CASTPGPMGAFF.

The chain recombines TRBV6-6 with TRBJ1-6; 7 bases match TRBD1. CDR1 is MNHNY and CDR2 is SVGAGI in the germline V gene (reference sequence). The CDR3 is made up of 14 amino acids. The trim removed 2 bases at V and 9 bases at J, leaving 4 bases unmatched. The DNA for the CDR3 is TGTGCCAGCAGTTACAGGGGGCCAGGTTCACCCCTCCACTTT. This sequence encodes CASSYRGPGSPLHF.

V usage is TRBV7-6 and J usage is TRBJ1-1; TRBD1 aligns across 7 bases. CDR1 is SGHVS, CDR2 FNYEAQ, per germline. J was trimmed by 4 bases and V by 2 bases; bases with no gene match: 4. This CDR3 has 14 amino acids. The DNA for the CDR3 is TGTGCCAGCAGCTTATCAGGGGGAGCCACTGAAGCTTTCTTT. Residues: CASSLSGGATEAFF.

Comment on this clonotype: Mismatch with germline at one junction end may stem from a read error. J is TRBJ2-1 and V is TRBV27; the D gene could be TRBD1 or TRBD2 (5 bases each). The germline gives CDR1 MNHEY, CDR2 SMNVEV (reference sequence). CDR3 length equals 15 residues. The DNA for the CDR3 is TGTGCCGGCAGTTCGGTTGGGCCGGGACCCAATGAGCAGTTCTTC. Translating it yields CAGSSVGPGPNEQFF.

This chain links TRBV15 with TRBJ1-2; 10 bases match TRBD1. Germline V CDR1 and CDR2: LNHNV, YYDKDF (reference sequence). This CDR3 region has 16 residues. J lost 1 base, V lost 4 bases, and 6 bases had no gene match. The chain's CDR3 is CATSTLDRGLNYGYTF. CDR3 DNA sequence: TGTGCCACCAGCACCCTCGACAGGGGGCTTAACTATGGCTACACCTTC.

This chain joins TRBV9 and TRBJ2-5; 8 positions agree with TRBD1. The J call is uncertain, as TRBJ2-7 better fits the DNA end. Germline V lookup: CDR1 SGDLS, CDR2 YYNGEE. The length of the CDR3 is 14 residues. The DNA for the CDR3 is TGTGCCAGCAGCGTAGGGACAGGGTCATTCGAGCAGTACTTC. It is translated as CASSVGTGSFEQYF.

This rearrangement joins TRBV20-1 to TRBJ1-6, with a weak D call TRBD1 (5 bases). V gave up 0 bases and J gave up 10 bases, with 16 bases separating them. In germline, CDR1 is DFQATT, CDR2 SNEGSKA (reference sequence). The CDR3 length is 15 residues. As DNA, the CDR3 is TGCAGTGCTAGAGAGGGGACTGGGGACTCCTCACCCCTCCACTTT. Protein product: CSAREGTGDSSPLHF.

CDR3 protein: CASTGTEVRYNSPLHF. The DNA for the CDR3 is TGTGCCTCCACCGGGACGGAAGTTCGCTATAATTCACCCCTCCACTTT. V usage is TRBV10-3 and J usage is TRBJ1-6, with D maybe TRBD1 (5 bases). The germline V and J ends were trimmed by 11 bases and 3 bases, with 20 bases remaining between them. CDR1 ENHRY and CDR2 SYGVKD come from the germline V gene. This CDR3 has 16 residues.

V gene TRBV20-1 combines with J gene TRBJ2-5; D not certain. Trimming cost V 0 bases and J 4 bases, with 12 bases left between them. Germline CDR1 reads DFQATT; CDR2 reads SNEGSKA (reference sequence). The CDR3 loop spans 14 amino acids. CDR3 region: CSARDGRVSETQYF. CDR3 DNA sequence: TGCAGTGCTAGAGATGGTAGGGTCTCAGAGACCCAGTACTTC.

There are a few counts of this clonotype. The V call is TRBV6-5, the J call TRBJ2-5, with a possible D match to TRBD2 (6 bases). V was cut by 6 bases and J by 6 bases, with 8 bases left in between. CDR1 is MNHEY, CDR2 SVGAGI, per germline. The CDR3 sequence is 11 residues long. The CDR3 here is CASRLAQTQYF. CDR3 in DNA: TGTGCCAGCAGACTAGCTCAGACCCAGTACTTC.

The chain combines TRBV15 with TRBJ2-5; D is possibly TRBD1 or TRBD2 (6 bases each). The J call is uncertain, as TRBJ2-4 better fits the DNA end. The CDR3 sequence is 16 residues long. Germline V lookup: CDR1 LNHNV, CDR2 YYDKDF (reference sequence). CDR3 coding DNA: TGTGCCACCAGCAGGCCCCCCCTCGGGGGCGCGAACATTCAGTACTTC. The encoded protein is CATSRPPLGGANIQYF.

The chain has TRBV25-1 and TRBJ1-6; 10 positions agree with TRBD1. V shed 1 base and J 7 bases; nucleotides not matched to a gene: 13. The germline gives CDR1 MGHDK, CDR2 SYGVNS. This CDR3 comprises 19 residues. The CDR3 DNA sequence: TGTGCCAGCAGTGAATGGATACATTTACGGGGACAGGGGAATTCACCCCTCCACTTT. Its translation is CASSEWIHLRGQGNSPLHF.

There are a few counts of this clonotype. This chain joins TRBV12-3 or TRBV12-4 and TRBJ1-1; tentative D call: TRBD1 (6 bases). The CDR3 contains 14 residues. The V end lost 1 base, the J end lost 11 bases, and 17 bases lay between the germline ends. This CDR3 reads CASSLEGVRGGAFF. The CDR3 DNA is TGTGCCAGCAGTTTAGAGGGGGTCCGCGGTGGGGCTTTCTTT.

The V and J genes are TRBV9 and TRBJ2-2; D is unresolved. CDR3 length: 12 residues. The ends were cut back, 0 bases at V and 8 bases at J, with 5 bases in the middle. CDR1 SGDLS and CDR2 YYNGEE come from the germline V gene. The CDR3 is CASSVVEGELFF. The CDR3 DNA sequence: TGTGCCAGCAGCGTAGTGGAGGGGGAGCTGTTTTTT.

The chain is built from TRBV20-1 and TRBJ2-1; 8 nucleotides match TRBD1. J lost 8 bases, V lost 1 base, and 4 bases had no gene match. The CDR3 covers 13 residues. Per the germline V gene, CDR1 is DFQATT and CDR2 is SNEGSKA (reference sequence). Here the CDR3 DNA reads TGCAGTGCTAGAGGGGACAGGATCGATGAGCAGTTCTTC. Its translation is CSARGDRIDEQFF.